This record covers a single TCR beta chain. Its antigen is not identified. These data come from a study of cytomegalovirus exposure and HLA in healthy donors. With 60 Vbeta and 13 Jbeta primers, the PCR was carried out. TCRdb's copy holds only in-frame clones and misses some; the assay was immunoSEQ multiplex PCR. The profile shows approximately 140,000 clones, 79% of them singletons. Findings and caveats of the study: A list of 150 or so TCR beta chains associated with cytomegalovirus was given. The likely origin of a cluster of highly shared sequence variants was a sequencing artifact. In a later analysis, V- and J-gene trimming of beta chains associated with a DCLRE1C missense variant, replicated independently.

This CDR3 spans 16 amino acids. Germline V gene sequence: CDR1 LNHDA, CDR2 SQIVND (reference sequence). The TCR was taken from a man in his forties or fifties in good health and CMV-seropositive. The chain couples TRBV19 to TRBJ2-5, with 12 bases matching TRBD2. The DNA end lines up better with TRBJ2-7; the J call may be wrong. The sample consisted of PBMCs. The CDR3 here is CASSMQTSGGDYEQYF. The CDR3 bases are TGTGCCAGTAGTATGCAGACTAGCGGGGGAGATTACGAGCAGTACTTC.